This T cell receptor (beta chain) originates from a study of blood T cells in healthy people across ages. A second PCR of about 7 to 12 cycles used a sample-barcoded 5' primer and a J-beta primer mix. TCRdb used MiXCR to reprocess the 5' RACE reads, holding one entry per CDR3 protein. The sample comprises roughly 930,000 distinct CDR3 sequences, around 48% of which are singletons, and roughly 13% rests with the top ten. Sequencing was carried out using blood. This sequence was found in a man younger than 45 in good health.

CDR3 amino acids: CGGAWHEQYF. The CDR3, as DNA: TGTGGGGGGGCTTGGCATGAGCAGTACTTC. V is TRBV25-1 and J is TRBJ2-5; either TRBD1 or TRBD2 may supply D (6 bases each). From germline, CDR1 is MGHDK and CDR2 SYGVNS. The CDR3 consists of 10 residues.